Shown below are 15 T cell receptor beta chains from a single sample sequenced in a study of human T cells and chemical hapten exposure. Time point specified: healthy volunteer bleed at 2 weeks. The study extracted total RNA from unfractionated whole blood. TCRdb independently ran MiXCR on the RACE reads; one entry per CDR3 protein. The profile covers around 130,000 distinct CDR3 sequences, with around 8.3% appearing a single time and approximately 2% taken by the ten largest. Sample: whole blood. The receptors derive from a male donor in good health. Some clones in this sample may be carry-over from other donors' samples.

Here the CDR3 DNA reads TGTGCCAGCAGTGAAGATGGGACCCAGAATGAGCAGTTCTTC. This encodes CASSEDGTQNEQFF. The chain combines TRBV2 with TRBJ2-1; D possibly uses TRBD1 or TRBD2 (5 bases each). Looked up from germline, CDR1 is SNHLY and CDR2 is FYNNEI. Trimming took off 1 base at V and 7 bases at J, with 11 bases between the two ends. The CDR3 extends over 14 amino acids.

The chain has TRBV5-1 and TRBJ1-5; TRBD1 might be the D (6 bases). V was trimmed by 0 bases and J by 5 bases, leaving 12 bases between them. The germline V gene encodes CDR1 SGHRS and CDR2 YFSETQ. The CDR3 is 15 residues long. CDR3 coding DNA: TGCGCCAGCAGCTTGGGCGGGGACACCTATCAGCCCCAGCATTTT. This gives the protein CASSLGGDTYQPQHF.

The chain carries TRBV20-1 and TRBJ1-2; the D gene is possibly TRBD1 (6 bases). Trimming took off 6 bases at V and 1 base at J, with 15 bases between the two ends. Germline assignment: CDR1 DFQATT and CDR2 SNEGSKA (reference sequence). This CDR3 is 14 amino acids long. CDR3 in amino acids: CSAEDSGLNYGYTF. The CDR3 bases are TGCAGTGCAGAGGACAGTGGGCTTAACTATGGCTACACCTTC.

This clonotype was recorded many times. The rearrangement uses TRBV7-9 and TRBJ2-1; D uncertain. V was clipped by 3 bases and J by 7 bases, with 13 bases between them. Germline assignment: CDR1 SEHNR and CDR2 FQNEAQ (reference sequence). The CDR3 sequence is 14 residues long. CDR3 coding DNA: TGTGCCAGCAGCTTGGGTCTAGGCGGAAATGAGCAGTTCTTC. It encodes CASSLGLGGNEQFF.

This clonotype was detected many times. The chain is built from TRBV20-1 and TRBJ2-2; 9 bases fit TRBD2. This CDR3 is 15 amino acids long. The junction had 5 bases not matched to a gene; V was cut back by 0 bases and J by 6 bases. Germline CDR1 reads DFQATT; CDR2 reads SNEGSKA (reference sequence). The DNA for the CDR3 is TGCAGTGCTAGAGAGGCGGGAGGGGAGTCCGGGGAGCTGTTTTTT. Translation: CSAREAGGESGELFF.

This clonotype was counted at least ten times. This chain joins TRBV27 and TRBJ2-7; D unresolved. V was pared by 0 bases and J by 2 bases, with 8 bases between. There are 14 residues in the CDR3. Germline CDR1 reads MNHEY; CDR2 reads SMNVEV (reference sequence). The CDR3 nucleotides are TGTGCCAGCAGTTTATCGCGTGGGGCCTACGAGCAGTACTTC. Its protein product is CASSLSRGAYEQYF.

The V and J genes are TRBV11-2 and TRBJ1-6, with D maybe TRBD1 (6 bases). The CDR3 sequence is 15 residues long. V lost 2 bases to trimming and J lost 8 bases, with 13 bases between them. Germline CDR1 and CDR2: SGHAT and FQNNGV. This chain's CDR3 is CASSLRQGLDSPLHF. The CDR3 DNA reads TGTGCCAGCAGCTTACGGCAGGGGTTGGATTCACCCCTCCACTTT.

This clonotype was detected a few times. The chain recombines TRBV6-5 with TRBJ2-5; 7 positions agree with TRBD1. This CDR3 contains 13 residues. The V gene's germline CDR1 is MNHEY and CDR2 SVGAGI. V was clipped by 6 bases and J by 5 bases; unmatched bases: 6. The CDR3 DNA sequence: TGTGCCAGCAGCCGAGGGGGCCATGAGACCCAGTACTTC. Protein product: CASSRGGHETQYF.

The chain uses TRBV7-8 and TRBJ1-5, with no clear D. This CDR3 has 14 amino acids. CDR1 and CDR2 from the germline V gene are SGHVS and FQNEAQ. The germline V and J ends were trimmed by 5 bases and 3 bases, with 11 bases remaining between them. CDR3: CASSLGGNNQPQHF. The CDR3 DNA sequence: TGTGCCAGCAGCCTAGGAGGTAACAATCAGCCCCAGCATTTT.

The rearrangement uses TRBV29-1 and TRBJ2-7; 8 nucleotides match TRBD1. CDR1 and CDR2 (germline): SQVTM, ANQGSEA. This CDR3 contains 12 residues. Unmatched junction bases numbered 5, after V lost 4 bases and J lost 6 bases. The CDR3 DNA follows: TGCAGCGTTGGGGACAGGAAGGCCGAGCAGTACTTC. This sequence encodes CSVGDRKAEQYF.

The rearrangement links TRBV4-2 to TRBJ2-3; 16 bases fit TRBD2. J lost 3 bases, V lost 4 bases, and 7 bases had no gene match. Germline lookup yields CDR1 LGHNA and CDR2 YNFKEQ. The CDR3 contains 18 residues. CDR3 nucleotide sequence: TGTGCCAGCAGCCTAACCGGGACTAGCGGGGGGGAGACAGATACGCAGTATTTT. This encodes CASSLTGTSGGETDTQYF.

This clonotype has just a few counts. J is TRBJ2-7 and V is TRBV3-1, with a tentative D call TRBD1 (6 bases). The germline gives CDR1 LGHDT, CDR2 YNNKEL (reference sequence). Trimming removed 7 bases at V and 1 base at J, with 14 bases between. The CDR3 totals 14 residues. CDR3 nucleotides: TGTGCCAGCACCCACAGACAGGCATCCTACGAGCAGTACTTC. Protein: CASTHRQASYEQYF.

On this clonotype itself: With a much larger clone just one base away, this may be a read error. The genes are TRBV2 and TRBJ2-7; D gene ambiguous. Trimming removed 3 bases from V and 2 bases from J, with 8 bases in between. Looked up from germline, CDR1 is SNHLY and CDR2 is FYNNEI. The CDR3 spans 13 residues. In nucleotides, the CDR3 is TGTGCCAGCAGTGAGACATGCACCTACGAGCAGTACTTC. Translated: CASSETCTYEQYF.

V usage is TRBV20-1 and J usage is TRBJ2-3; D remains ambiguous. CDR1 and CDR2 from the germline V gene are DFQATT and SNEGSKA (reference sequence). V was clipped by 4 bases and J by 1 base, with 12 bases between them. The CDR3 extends over 14 amino acids. CDR3: CSATDATRTDTQYF. In DNA, the CDR3 is TGCAGTGCTACGGACGCCACCCGCACAGATACGCAGTATTTT.

In its sample, this clonotype was seen once. It may be a read error: a sequence one base away is much more abundant. CDR3 sequence (DNA): TGCGCCAGCAGCGGACCATCCTACAATGAGCAGTCCTTC. Translated: CASSGPSYNEQSF. The V call is TRBV10-1, the J call TRBJ2-1; unclear D gene. CDR1 and CDR2 (germline): WNHNN, SYGVQD (reference sequence). The CDR3 sequence is 13 residues long.